Each of the 30 T cell receptor beta chains below was sequenced from the same sample in a study of blood T cell repertoires in COVID-19. Clones were read by immunoSEQ multiplex PCR, and TCRdb kept only the in-frame ones, dropping some. Found here are 500,000 to 600,000 clones, about 88% of them singletons; the top ten hold 7.5% to 9.5%. Material: peripheral blood. The receptor set was obtained from a woman in her fifties or sixties with COVID-19, enrolled during active disease.

On this clone itself: An end of the junction does not agree with germline; a read error may underlie this. This sequence joins TRBV7-9 and TRBJ2-7; 7 bases fit TRBD1. The length of the CDR3 is 13 residues. The germline CDR1 and CDR2 sequences are SEHNR and FQNEAQ (reference sequence). CDR3 nucleotides: TGTGCCAGCAGTTTAGAAACAGGGGACGAGCAGTACTTC. Protein sequence: CASSLETGDEQYF.

The rearrangement joins TRBV9 to TRBJ2-1; TRBD1 matches at 8 bases. Germline V CDR1 and CDR2: SGDLS, YYNGEE. The length of the CDR3 is 15 residues. After removal of 2 bases from V and 5 bases from J, the junction contained 6 bases not matched to a gene. The CDR3 loop is CASSVRTGSHNEQFF. The CDR3 DNA reads as TGTGCCAGCAGCGTCCGGACAGGGTCTCACAATGAGCAGTTCTTC.

V and J are TRBV19 and TRBJ1-3; D is undetermined. The V and J ends lost 2 bases and 0 bases respectively, with 14 bases between them. CDR1 and CDR2 from the germline V gene are LNHDA and SQIVND (reference sequence). This CDR3 contains 17 residues. CDR3 sequence (DNA): TGTGCCAGTAGTATAATGGAGGGTTTTCACTCTGGAAACACCATATATTTT. Translating gives CASSIMEGFHSGNTIYF.

The chain is built from TRBV6-2 or TRBV6-3 and TRBJ1-6; 9 nucleotides line up with TRBD1. Trimming at V came to 4 bases and at J to 11 bases, leaving 6 bases not matched to a gene. Per the germline V gene, CDR1 is MNHEY and CDR2 is SVGEGT. The length of the CDR3 is 14 residues. The CDR3 sequence is CASSSQGARTPLHF. CDR3 DNA: TGTGCCAGCAGTTCACAGGGGGCGCGTACACCCCTCCACTTT.

The CDR3 loop is CASSLGPDYNSPLHF. CDR3 coding DNA: TGTGCCAGCAGCTTGGGGCCGGATTATAATTCACCCCTCCACTTT. The chain links TRBV9 to TRBJ1-6; D may be TRBD1 (5 bases). V was trimmed by 4 bases and J by 4 bases, leaving 12 bases between them. The CDR3 loop spans 15 amino acids. Germline-derived CDR1 and CDR2 are SGDLS and YYNGEE.

About this clone itself: The CDR3 does not end in the conserved phenylalanine or tryptophan, so this is likely a read error. The DNA is left out, because the CDR3 cannot be placed on it with certainty; the CDR3 is given as TCRdb lists it. The J gene is TRBJ1-2, the V gene TRBV4-1; the table's D call TRBD1 went unverified against the DNA. Germline V gene data show CDR1 as MGHRA and CDR2 as YSYEKL. The CDR3 comprises 8 residues, both ends counted. The CDR3 spells CASSQGQL.

The chain combines TRBV25-1 with TRBJ1-1; D unresolved. Germline V gives CDR1 MGHDK, CDR2 SYGVNS. The length of the CDR3 is 14 residues. Trimming shortened V by 3 bases and J by 7 bases, and 15 bases separated the two germline ends. Here the CDR3 DNA reads TGTGCCAGCAGTGATCGGGAGGGCAGCAATGAAGCTTTCTTT. It codes for CASSDREGSNEAFF.

This chain uses TRBV6-6 with TRBJ1-1; D possibly corresponds to TRBD1 (5 bases). This CDR3 comprises 13 residues. Germline V gives CDR1 MNHNY, CDR2 SVGAGI (reference sequence). Trimming took 2 bases from V and 4 from J, leaving 8 bases between them. The chain's CDR3 is CASSYARGTEAFF. The CDR3 DNA follows: TGTGCCAGCAGTTACGCAAGGGGCACTGAAGCTTTCTTT.

This sequence joins TRBV5-1 and TRBJ2-7, with D possibly being TRBD1 (7 bases). Trimming left V 3 bases short and J 3 bases short, with 13 bases between. This CDR3 is built from 14 residues. CDR1 is SGHRS, CDR2 YFSETQ, per germline. CDR3 sequence reads: CASSYSQGGYEQYF. In nucleotides, the CDR3 is TGCGCCAGCAGCTATAGTCAGGGGGGCTACGAGCAGTACTTC.

This chain connects TRBV9 to TRBJ1-6; 10 bases are shared with TRBD1. CDR3 length: 17 residues. Germline V gene lookup returns CDR1 SGDLS and CDR2 YYNGEE. The trim removed 2 bases at V and 1 base at J, leaving 3 bases unmatched. The CDR3 here is CASSVGDRGSYNSPLHF. The CDR3, as DNA: TGTGCCAGCAGCGTGGGGGACAGGGGATCCTATAATTCACCCCTCCACTTT.

The rearrangement links TRBV20-1 to TRBJ1-3, with D possibly TRBD1 on 6 matching bases. CDR3 size: 11 residues. Germline V gives CDR1 DFQATT, CDR2 SNEGSKA (reference sequence). V lost 5 bases and J 8 bases, leaving 10 bases between the germline ends. This CDR3 reads CSAQTGDTIYF. Here the CDR3 DNA reads TGCAGTGCTCAGACAGGTGACACCATATATTTT.

This sequence joins TRBV7-3 and TRBJ2-7; D possibly corresponds to TRBD1 (5 bases). This CDR3 spans 13 amino acids. Trimming removed 5 bases at V and 5 bases at J, with 13 bases between. CDR1 and CDR2 from the germline V gene are SGHTA and FQGTGA. For the CDR3, the DNA is TGTGCCAGCAGCACCCAGGGAAGGGACGAGCAGTACTTC. The encoded protein is CASSTQGRDEQYF.

V and J are TRBV3-1 (or the pseudogene TRBV3-2) and TRBJ2-2; D ambiguous. This CDR3 comprises 12 residues. V was trimmed by 4 bases and J by 5 bases, leaving 5 bases between them. Germline CDR1 LGHDT, CDR2 YNNKEL (reference sequence). The CDR3 DNA is TGTGCCAGCAGCCTGAGAACCGGGGAGCTGTTTTTT. It codes for CASSLRTGELFF.

On this clone itself: Other DNA sequences in this specimen translate into the identical CDR3. This chain joins TRBV9 and TRBJ1-1, with D perhaps TRBD1 (5 bases). Looked up from germline, CDR1 is SGDLS and CDR2 is YYNGEE. This CDR3 contains 15 residues. The germline V and J ends were trimmed by 5 bases and 2 bases, with 16 bases remaining between them. Written as DNA, the CDR3 is TGTGCCAGCAGTGCGGGAGGGGACCCTAACACTGAAGCTTTCTTT. Encoded protein: CASSAGGDPNTEAFF.

This rearrangement joins TRBV28 to TRBJ2-6, with D perhaps matching TRBD1 (5 bases). V was clipped by 5 bases and J by 4 bases, with 12 bases between them. The V gene's germline CDR1 is MDHEN and CDR2 SYDVKM. The CDR3 has 15 residues. The CDR3 loop is CASSLIGAGANVLTF. The CDR3, as DNA: TGTGCCAGCAGTCTCATTGGGGCGGGGGCCAACGTCCTGACTTTC.

The chain uses TRBV18 and TRBJ2-3; D not resolved. Deletions cut 4 bases from V and 0 bases from J, with 8 bases between. The V gene's germline CDR1 is KGHSH and CDR2 LQKENI. The CDR3 extends over 14 amino acids. The DNA of the CDR3 is TGTGCCAGCTCACGACTTTCTAGCACAGATACGCAGTATTTT. This codes for CASSRLSSTDTQYF.

The chain is built from TRBV18 and TRBJ1-1, with a tentative D call TRBD1 (6 bases). Germline-derived CDR1 and CDR2 are KGHSH and LQKENI. V shed 6 bases and J shed 4 bases, with 15 bases lying between them. This CDR3 is 14 amino acids long. Here the CDR3 reads CASSLQGRTTEAFF. The CDR3 coding sequence is TGTGCCAGCTCGTTACAGGGTCGTACCACTGAAGCTTTCTTT.

The rearrangement joins TRBV5-4 to TRBJ2-4, with 7 bases fitting TRBD2. J lost 6 bases, V lost 2 bases, and 5 bases had no gene match. Germline-derived CDR1 and CDR2 are SGHNT and YYREEE (reference sequence). The CDR3 is made up of 14 amino acids. CDR3 protein: CASSLLGEGNIQYF. The DNA for the CDR3 is TGTGCCAGCAGCTTATTAGGGGAGGGAAACATTCAGTACTTC.

The chain uses TRBV27 and TRBJ2-4; 8 bases line up with TRBD1. The CDR3 runs 15 residues. Losses at the gene ends were 5 bases for V and 8 bases for J; bases not matched to a gene: 11. Germline V gene lookup returns CDR1 MNHEY and CDR2 SMNVEV (reference sequence). The CDR3 spells CASSLRTGTEDIQYF. DNA of the CDR3: TGTGCCAGCAGTCTACGGACAGGGACGGAGGACATTCAGTACTTC.

The V gene is TRBV6-5, the J gene TRBJ2-5, with D possibly being TRBD2 (6 bases). CDR1 MNHEY and CDR2 SVGAGI come from the germline V gene. The CDR3 consists of 15 residues. The V end lost 5 bases, the J end lost 5 bases, and 18 bases lay between the germline ends. Here the CDR3 DNA reads TGTGCCAGCAGTCTAGGGACTCGGGGTGGGGAGACCCAGTACTTC. This sequence encodes CASSLGTRGGETQYF.

As for this clone: The same CDR3 also results from other DNA sequences found in this sample. The chain carries TRBV24-1 and TRBJ1-1; 7 bases map to TRBD1. Trimming cost V 3 bases and J 3 bases; bases outside gene matches: 3. There are 14 residues in the CDR3. Germline lookup yields CDR1 KGHDR and CDR2 SFDVKD. The DNA of the CDR3 is TGTGCCACCAGTGATCCTGACAGGGACACTGAAGCTTTCTTT. It encodes CATSDPDRDTEAFF.

The chain couples TRBV25-1 to TRBJ2-3, with 12 bases fitting TRBD2. Trimming at V came to 6 bases and at J to 4 bases, leaving 8 bases not matched to a gene. Germline CDR1 reads MGHDK; CDR2 reads SYGVNS. The CDR3 covers 16 residues. CDR3 DNA sequence: TGTGCCAGCAGGAGCTCTAGCGGGGGGGCCGCAGATACGCAGTATTTT. The encoded protein is CASRSSSGGAADTQYF.

This chain joins TRBV6-5 and TRBJ2-1; D call uncertain. The CDR3 covers 14 residues. Trimming stripped 0 bases from V and 9 bases from J, with 12 bases between. Germline lookup yields CDR1 MNHEY and CDR2 SVGAGI. CDR3 sequence (DNA): TGTGCCAGCAGTTACTCCACTCGTTTCACTGAGCAGTTCTTC. It codes for CASSYSTRFTEQFF.

This rearrangement joins TRBV19 to TRBJ2-2; TRBD1 agrees at 12 bases. CDR3 length: 20 amino acids. The V and J ends lost 0 bases and 1 base, in that order; junction bases with no gene match: 9. In germline, CDR1 is LNHDA, CDR2 SQIVND (reference sequence). The CDR3 loop is CASSIDPGQGALENTGELFF. The CDR3 DNA reads as TGTGCCAGTAGTATAGATCCGGGACAGGGGGCGCTTGAGAACACCGGGGAGCTGTTTTTT. The variable domain in full, with the rest retrieved from reference TRBV19 and TRBJ2-2, is DGGITQSPKYLFRKEGQNVTLSCEQNLNHDAMYWYRQDPGQGLRLIYYSQIVNDFQKGDIAEGYSVSREKKESFPLTVTSAQKNPTAFYLCASSIDPGQGALENTGELFFGEGSRLTVL.

The chain has TRBV10-1 and TRBJ1-3, with 8 positions matching TRBD1. The J segment lost 1 base and the V segment lost 6 bases, leaving 23 bases of the junction unmatched. The CDR3 has 21 residues. Germline CDR1 reads WNHNN; CDR2 reads SYGVQD (reference sequence). The chain's CDR3 is CASSRILTGTGSSFSGNTIYF. Here the CDR3 DNA reads TGCGCCAGCAGCAGAATATTGACCGGGACAGGCAGCTCGTTTTCTGGAAACACCATATATTTT.

The rearrangement links TRBV7-3 to TRBJ2-3; 8 bases match TRBD1. Germline CDR1 and CDR2: SGHTA and FQGTGA. There are 16 residues in the CDR3. Trimming removed 5 bases from V and 6 bases from J; junction bases left unmatched: 13. The CDR3 bases are TGTGCCAGCAGCCCAAGACCGACAGGGGCGGGTGATACGCAGTATTTT. Translation: CASSPRPTGAGDTQYF.

The chain has TRBV4-1 and TRBJ1-2; possibly TRBD1 for D (5 bases). The CDR3 is 13 amino acids. V gave up 0 bases and J gave up 7 bases, with 9 bases separating them. CDR1 is MGHRA and CDR2 is YSYEKL in the germline V gene. The CDR3 reads CASSQEGVGGYTF. CDR3 DNA: TGCGCCAGCAGCCAAGAAGGGGTTGGTGGCTACACCTTC.

This chain connects TRBV19 to TRBJ2-7, with TRBD2 matching 13 bases. The V and J ends lost 8 bases and 7 bases, in that order; junction bases with no gene match: 11. This CDR3 is built from 15 residues. Germline lookup yields CDR1 LNHDA and CDR2 SQIVND (reference sequence). CDR3 nucleotides: TGTGCCAGTCGGCCGGGGACTAGCGGGGCTCGGGAGCAGTACTTC. Amino acids: CASRPGTSGAREQYF.

With respect to this clone: The sample has other DNA sequences that encode this CDR3 too. V is TRBV6-5 and J is TRBJ1-6; 11 nucleotides match TRBD1. J gave up 7 bases and V 5 bases, and 1 base lay outside the gene matches. CDR1 and CDR2 (germline): MNHEY, SVGAGI. The CDR3 spans 14 residues. DNA for the CDR3: TGTGCCAGCAGTCGGGACAGGGGGAATTCACCCCTCCACTTT. As protein: CASSRDRGNSPLHF.

V and J are TRBV18 and TRBJ2-5; no definite D call. This CDR3 spans 15 amino acids. Germline-derived CDR1 and CDR2 are KGHSH and LQKENI. V was pared by 2 bases and J by 5 bases, with 15 bases between. The CDR3 spells CASSPSPPPRETQYF. The CDR3 nucleotides read TGTGCCAGCTCACCATCACCACCACCGAGGGAGACCCAGTACTTC.